This T cell receptor beta chain was identified during a study of blood T cell repertoires in COVID-19. This clone appeared once. The V end lost 3 bases, the J end lost 6 bases, and 17 bases lay between the germline ends. The CDR3 spans 15 residues. The germline CDR1 and CDR2 sequences are LNHDA and SQIVND (reference sequence). TCRdb's table, derived via immunoSEQ multiplex PCR, lists solely in-frame clones and lacks some. The table lists tens of thousands of clones, around 90% of them singletons, with roughly 3% in the top ten. J is TRBJ1-2 and V is TRBV19, with D possibly TRBD1 on 6 matching bases. Sequencing used peripheral blood. This clonotype originated in a man in his fifties with active COVID-19. Here the CDR3 reads CASSIANPRGHGYTF. The CDR3, as DNA: TGTGCCAGTAGTATTGCTAATCCCAGGGGCCATGGCTACACCTTC.